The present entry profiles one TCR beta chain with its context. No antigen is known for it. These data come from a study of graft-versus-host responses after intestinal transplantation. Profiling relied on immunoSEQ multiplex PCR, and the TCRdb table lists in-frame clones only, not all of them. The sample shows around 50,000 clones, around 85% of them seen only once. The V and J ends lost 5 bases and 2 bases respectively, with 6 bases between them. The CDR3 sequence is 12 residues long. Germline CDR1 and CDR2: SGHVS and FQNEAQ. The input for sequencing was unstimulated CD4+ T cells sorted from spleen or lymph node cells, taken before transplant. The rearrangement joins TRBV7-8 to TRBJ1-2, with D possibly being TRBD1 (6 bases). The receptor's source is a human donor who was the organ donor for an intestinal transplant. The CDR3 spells CASSTGNYGYTF. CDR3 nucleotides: TGTGCCAGCAGCACAGGGAACTATGGCTACACCTTC.